Following are 27 T cell receptor beta chains from one sample sequenced in a study of T cell responses to AZD1222 COVID-19 vaccine (dated by TCRdb to the early 2020s). The time point label for this specimen denotes: baseline before first vaccination. Library method: the immunoSEQ multiplex PCR assay. TCRdb obtained this table from immuneACCESS and retained in-frame rearrangements with V and J assigned. These tables miss some clones; where compared with another copy, unresolved V genes account for less than half of the shortfall, and the remainder is unexplained. This sample has 95,000 to 150,000 clones in its table, and 85% to 95% of those were observed once. The ten largest clones capture approximately 1.5% of the sample. The input for sequencing was peripheral blood, taken on day 0 of AZD1222 vaccination. These receptors were collected from an adult in good health.

The chain is built from TRBV11-3 and TRBJ2-7; no firm D call. V was pared by 5 bases and J by 3 bases, with 11 bases between. Germline V lookup: CDR1 SGHNT, CDR2 YENEEA. The CDR3 is 13 amino acids. The CDR3 bases are TGTGCCAGCAGCCCCCTCCTCGTCTACGAGCAGTACGTC. Its translation: CASSPLLVYEQYV.

DNA for the CDR3: TGTGCCAGCAGCTTAGAGCGCGGGGGCTCTGGGGAGCAGTTCTTC. This sequence encodes CASSLERGGSGEQFF. The rearrangement joins TRBV7-9 to TRBJ2-1; D may be TRBD2 (7 bases). This CDR3 comprises 15 residues. Per germline, CDR1 SEHNR and CDR2 FQNEAQ (reference sequence). V lost 1 base and J 10 bases, leaving 17 bases between the germline ends. The full variable domain, rest sourced from reference TRBV7-9 and TRBJ2-1, is DTGVSQNPRHKITKRGQNVTFRCDPISEHNRLYWYRQTLGQGPEFLTYFQNEAQLEKSRLLSDRFSAERPKGSFSTLEIQRTEQGDSAMYLCASSLERGGSGEQFFGPGTRLTVL.

This chain joins TRBV2 and TRBJ1-1; D not certain. The CDR3 loop spans 13 amino acids. Between the trimmed V and J ends, which lost 6 bases and 8 bases, there was a span of 16 bases. CDR1 is SNHLY and CDR2 is FYNNEI in the germline V gene. The CDR3 DNA reads as TGTGCCAGCAGGCCGGGCACCGTACAAGAAGCTTTCTTT. The encoded protein is CASRPGTVQEAFF.

This chain joins TRBV7-2 and TRBJ1-6; D not certain. V gave up 1 base and J gave up 11 bases, with 12 bases separating them. Germline loops: CDR1 SGHTA, CDR2 FQGNSA. This CDR3 spans 14 amino acids. CDR3 bases: TGTGCCAGCAGCTTAGAGACCGTCCGGCCACCCCTCCACTTT. Translation gives CASSLETVRPPLHF.

The chain recombines TRBV20-1 with TRBJ1-2, with D hard to call. This CDR3 spans 11 amino acids. Trimming left V 6 bases short and J 5 bases short, with 10 bases between. Germline-derived CDR1 and CDR2 are DFQATT and SNEGSKA (reference sequence). The CDR3 DNA is TGCAGTGCCAGGACCACTTATGGCTACACCTTC. This codes for CSARTTYGYTF.

The V gene is TRBV6-5, the J gene TRBJ1-4, with D tentatively TRBD1 (6 bases). CDR3 size: 15 residues. Germline-derived CDR1 and CDR2 are MNHEY and SVGAGI. Between the trimmed V and J ends, which lost 2 bases and 3 bases, there was a span of 10 bases. The CDR3 nucleotides are TGTGCCAGCAGTTACGGACAGTCGGCTAATGAAAAACTGTTTTTT. Protein sequence: CASSYGQSANEKLFF.

The chain employs TRBV4-3 and TRBJ2-1; D remains unclear. Deletions cut 0 bases from V and 5 bases from J, with 20 bases between. This CDR3 spans 18 amino acids. Germline-derived CDR1 and CDR2 are LGHNA and YSLEER. The DNA for the CDR3 is TGCGCCAGCAGCCAAGATGCAGGTAAAATAGGAGCTGACAATGAGCAGTTCTTC. Its translation is CASSQDAGKIGADNEQFF.

The chain links TRBV30 to TRBJ2-7; D perhaps matches TRBD2 (5 bases). Germline CDR1 GTSNPN, CDR2 SVGIG (reference sequence). V was shortened by 0 bases and J by 3 bases, with 12 bases between the two germline ends. The CDR3 spans 14 residues. The CDR3 DNA is TGTGCCTGGAGTGTAGGCGGGCGTCTCTACGAGCAGTACGTC. Translating gives CAWSVGGRLYEQYV.

The V gene is TRBV6-5, the J gene TRBJ2-5; D possibly uses TRBD1 or TRBD2 (5 bases each). Per germline, CDR1 MNHEY and CDR2 SVGAGI. This CDR3 contains 16 residues. The V gene lost 0 bases and the J gene lost 1 base, with 12 bases spanning the gap. This chain's CDR3 is CASSYSPAGTQETQYF. CDR3 DNA: TGTGCCAGCAGTTACTCCCCGGCAGGGACCCAAGAGACCCAGTACTTC.

The chain employs TRBV19 and TRBJ2-1; 9 bases align to TRBD1. J lost 2 bases, V lost 3 bases, and 5 bases had no gene match. The CDR3 runs to 16 residues. Germline assignment: CDR1 LNHDA and CDR2 SQIVND (reference sequence). The CDR3 DNA is TGTGCCAGTAGTATTGGTGGGGACAGGGCCTACAATGAGCAGTTCTTC. This gives the protein CASSIGGDRAYNEQFF.

The chain joins TRBV7-2 to TRBJ2-5, with TRBD2 as a possible D gene (6 bases). In germline, CDR1 is SGHTA, CDR2 FQGNSA. V lost 5 bases to trimming and J lost 5 bases, with 15 bases between them. The CDR3 extends over 14 amino acids. Here the CDR3 reads CASSPSLTRETQYF. The CDR3 DNA sequence: TGTGCCAGCAGCCCCTCCCTGACTAGGGAGACCCAGTACTTC.

The V and J genes are TRBV4-1 and TRBJ2-3; D may be TRBD1 or TRBD2 (5 bases each). The CDR3 contains 15 residues. The V end lost 5 bases, the J end lost 4 bases, and 16 bases lay between the germline ends. Germline-derived CDR1 and CDR2 are MGHRA and YSYEKL. CDR3: CASSSSGAQADTQYF. CDR3 in DNA: TGCGCCAGCAGCTCTTCCGGGGCGCAGGCAGATACGCAGTATTTT.

This clone was seen a handful of times. The gene calls are TRBV19 and TRBJ1-3; D is uncertain. V gave up 3 bases and J gave up 0 bases, with 9 bases separating them. Germline V gene sequence: CDR1 LNHDA, CDR2 SQIVND (reference sequence). The CDR3 consists of 15 residues. In nucleotides, the CDR3 is TGTGCCAGTAGTATCGGGAGGGACTCTGGAAACACCATATATTTT. This encodes CASSIGRDSGNTIYF.

CDR3 amino acids: CASSLADREYEQYF. CDR3 nucleotides: TGTGCCAGCAGCTTGGCCGACAGGGAATACGAGCAGTACTTC. This chain connects TRBV5-4 to TRBJ2-7, with 7 bases identical to TRBD1. There are 14 residues in the CDR3. The germline CDR1 and CDR2 sequences are SGHNT and YYREEE (reference sequence). Trimming removed 0 bases from V and 4 bases from J; junction bases left unmatched: 4.

In its sample, this clone was seen once. The V gene is TRBV19, the J gene TRBJ1-2, with unresolved D. The V end was cut by 2 bases, the J end by 7 bases, with 11 bases between. Per the germline V gene, CDR1 is LNHDA and CDR2 is SQIVND (reference sequence). CDR3 length equals 13 residues. Written as DNA, the CDR3 is TGTGCCAGTAGTATAAACGGATTCACTGGCTACACCTTC. This translates into CASSINGFTGYTF.

The V call is TRBV9, the J call TRBJ1-2; D gene uncertain. Looked up from germline, CDR1 is SGDLS and CDR2 is YYNGEE. The V end was cut by 3 bases, the J end by 1 base, with 4 bases between. The CDR3 contains 12 residues. CDR3 protein: CASSDSNYGYTF. CDR3 nucleotide sequence: TGTGCCAGCAGCGACAGTAACTATGGCTACACCTTC.

This sequence joins TRBV28 and TRBJ2-6; 7 bases line up with TRBD1. V gave up 5 bases and J gave up 2 bases; unmatched junction bases: 6. Germline V gene sequence: CDR1 MDHEN, CDR2 SYDVKM. The length of the CDR3 is 16 residues. DNA for the CDR3: TGTGCCAGCAGTCGATCAGGGGGAACTGGGGCCAACGTCCTGACTTTC. Its translation is CASSRSGGTGANVLTF.

This clone turned up a few times. This chain connects TRBV7-2 to TRBJ1-2; 8 bases are a match to TRBD1. Germline CDR1 and CDR2: SGHTA and FQGNSA. There are 14 residues in the CDR3. The ends lost 5 bases at V and 4 bases at J; junction bases unmatched: 6. CDR3 amino acids: CASSKWTGPYGYTF. The CDR3 DNA reads TGTGCCAGCAGCAAATGGACAGGGCCCTATGGCTACACCTTC.

The gene calls are TRBV12-5 and TRBJ1-2, with D possibly being TRBD1 (6 bases). This CDR3 has 15 residues. Trimming removed 7 bases from V and 7 bases from J, with 22 bases in between. The germline gives CDR1 LGHNT, CDR2 FRNRAP. The CDR3 loop reads CASASGGTGGGGYTF. DNA of the CDR3: TGTGCTAGTGCCTCGGGAGGTACGGGGGGCGGTGGCTACACCTTC. The whole variable domain, remainder taken from reference TRBV12-5 and TRBJ1-2, is DARVTQTPRHKVTEMGQEVTMRCQPILGHNTVFWYRQTMMQGLELLAYFRNRAPLDDSGMPKDRFSAEMPDATLATLKIQPSEPRDSAVYFCASASGGTGGGGYTFGSGTRLTVV.

The chain carries TRBV5-1 and TRBJ2-5, with 11 nucleotides matching TRBD1. Germline V gene lookup returns CDR1 SGHRS and CDR2 YFSETQ. The CDR3 consists of 15 residues. With V trimmed by 4 bases and J by 5 bases, 7 bases remained unmatched. CDR3 sequence (DNA): TGCGCCAGCAGCAGAGGACAGGGGGCTGGGGAGACCCAGTACTTC. Protein sequence: CASSRGQGAGETQYF.

The gene calls are TRBV2 and TRBJ1-5; 9 bases are a match to TRBD1. V shed 5 bases and J 2 bases; nucleotides not matched to a gene: 7. In germline, CDR1 is SNHLY, CDR2 FYNNEI. CDR3 size: 16 residues. CDR3 bases: TGTGCCAGCAGTCCCAGGACAGGGGCAGGCAATCAGCCCCAGCATTTT. It is translated as CASSPRTGAGNQPQHF.

The chain combines TRBV19 with TRBJ1-5, with 7 bases aligning to TRBD1. Germline assignment: CDR1 LNHDA and CDR2 SQIVND (reference sequence). There are 15 residues in the CDR3. V was clipped by 3 bases and J by 7 bases; unmatched bases: 9. CDR3 DNA: TGTGCCAGTAGTATTGCGGGGACAGTTGGACAGCCCCAGCATTTT. It translates to CASSIAGTVGQPQHF.

This chain uses TRBV28 with TRBJ1-5; D not certain. The CDR3 sequence is 18 residues long. CDR1 and CDR2 from the germline V gene are MDHEN and SYDVKM. V gave up 3 bases and J gave up 5 bases, with 23 bases separating them. CDR3 residues: CASSFYNLRRAKYQPQHF. CDR3 DNA: TGTGCCAGCAGTTTCTATAATCTCCGGAGGGCAAAGTATCAGCCCCAGCATTTT. Full variable domain (rest looked up from reference TRBV28 and TRBJ1-5): DVKVTQSSRYLVKRTGEKVFLECVQDMDHENMFWYRQDPGLGLRLIYFSYDVKMKEKGDIPEGYSVSREKKERFSLILESASTNQTSMYLCASSFYNLRRAKYQPQHFGDGTRLSIL.

The CDR3 loop is CSVVILGTGYTDTQYF. The CDR3 bases are TGCAGCGTCGTGATCCTGGGGACTGGTTACACAGATACGCAGTATTTT. The chain uses TRBV29-1 and TRBJ2-3; maybe TRBD2 (6 bases). The CDR3 length is 16 residues. Per germline, CDR1 SQVTM and CDR2 ANQGSEA. V was pared by 6 bases and J by 2 bases, with 21 bases between.

The chain carries TRBV24-1 and TRBJ2-5; no clear D gene. Trimming shortened V by 0 bases and J by 4 bases, and 11 bases separated the two germline ends. The CDR3 consists of 15 residues. CDR1 KGHDR and CDR2 SFDVKD come from the germline V gene. DNA of the CDR3: TGTGCCACCAGTGATTTGAGTACGGCCGGAGAGACCCAGTACTTC. Protein: CATSDLSTAGETQYF.

The sample holds a few counts of this clone. The V gene is TRBV4-2, the J gene TRBJ1-6, with D unclear. CDR1 and CDR2 (germline): LGHNA, YNFKEQ. This CDR3 is 14 amino acids long. Deletions cut 0 bases from V and 8 bases from J, with 8 bases between. The CDR3 region has the DNA TGTGCCAGCAGCCAAGATAGGGAACATTCACCCCTCCACTTT. Its translation: CASSQDREHSPLHF.

V usage is TRBV2 and J usage is TRBJ1-1; no reliable D call. The CDR3 spans 14 residues. The germline V gene has CDR1 SNHLY and CDR2 FYNNEI. Trimming shortened V by 2 bases and J by 6 bases, and 13 bases separated the two germline ends. CDR3 DNA: TGTGCCAGCAGTGAATATCTGGGCCACGCTGAAGCTTTCTTT. This encodes CASSEYLGHAEAFF.